This T cell receptor beta chain stems from a study of cytomegalovirus exposure and HLA in healthy donors. Notes on the study in general: In a later analysis, compared with equally common non-associated chains, HLA-associated beta chains were more expanded. V segments that were indistinguishable, TRBV6-2 and TRBV6-3 among them, were omitted from analysis. Analyses of presence/absence relied on an assumption of roughly uniform sequencing depth across donors. CMV serostatus stood as the only immune exposure information on hand.

This PCR relied on a set of 60 Vbeta primers and 13 Jbeta primers. Some clones are missing from TCRdb's copy, which holds only in-frame ones; the method was immunoSEQ multiplex PCR. The sample lists approximately 240,000 clones; 70% to 85% were seen once. As for this clone: Its specificity is not known.

Germline assignment: CDR1 SGHDN and CDR2 FVKESK. The CDR3 is 17 amino acids. V lost 4 bases and J lost 0; bases outside the gene matches: 5. The TCR was taken from a woman aged 40 to 49 in good health and CMV-seronegative. The chain is built from TRBV14 and TRBJ1-4, with 10 bases lining up with TRBD1. Sequencing was done on a sample of PBMCs. CDR3 residues: CASSLRDRGATNEKLFF. CDR3 coding DNA: TGTGCCAGCAGCCTCCGGGACAGGGGTGCAACTAATGAAAAACTGTTTTTT.